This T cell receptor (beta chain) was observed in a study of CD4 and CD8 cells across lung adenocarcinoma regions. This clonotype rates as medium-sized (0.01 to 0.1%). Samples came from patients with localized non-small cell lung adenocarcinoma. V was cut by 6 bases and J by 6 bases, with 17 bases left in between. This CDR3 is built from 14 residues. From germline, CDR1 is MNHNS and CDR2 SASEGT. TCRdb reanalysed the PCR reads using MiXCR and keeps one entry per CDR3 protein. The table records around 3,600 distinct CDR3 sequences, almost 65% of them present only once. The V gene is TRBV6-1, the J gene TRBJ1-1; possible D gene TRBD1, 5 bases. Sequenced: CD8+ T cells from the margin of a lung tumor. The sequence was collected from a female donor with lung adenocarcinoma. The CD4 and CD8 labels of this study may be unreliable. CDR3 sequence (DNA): TGTGCCAGCAGCGGAGGGATCAGGGCAGCTGAAGCTTTCTTT. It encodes CASSGGIRAAEAFF.